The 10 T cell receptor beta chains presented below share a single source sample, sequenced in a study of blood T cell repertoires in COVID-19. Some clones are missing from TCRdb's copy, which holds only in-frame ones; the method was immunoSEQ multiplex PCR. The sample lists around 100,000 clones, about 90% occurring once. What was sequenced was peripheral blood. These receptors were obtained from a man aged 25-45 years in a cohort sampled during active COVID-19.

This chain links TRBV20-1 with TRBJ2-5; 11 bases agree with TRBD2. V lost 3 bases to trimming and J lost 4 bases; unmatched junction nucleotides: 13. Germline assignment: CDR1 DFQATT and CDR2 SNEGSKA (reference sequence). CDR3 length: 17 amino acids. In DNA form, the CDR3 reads TGCAGTGCTAGTCCTCACATAGCGGGGGGGCACGCAGAGACCCAGTACTTC. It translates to CSASPHIAGGHAETQYF.

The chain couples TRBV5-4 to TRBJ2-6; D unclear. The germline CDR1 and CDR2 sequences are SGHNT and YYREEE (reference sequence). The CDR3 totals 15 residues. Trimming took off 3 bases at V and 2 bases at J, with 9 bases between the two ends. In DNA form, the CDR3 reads TGTGCCAGCAGCTCTGCCGGAGCTGGGGCCAACGTCCTGACTTTC. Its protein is CASSSAGAGANVLTF.

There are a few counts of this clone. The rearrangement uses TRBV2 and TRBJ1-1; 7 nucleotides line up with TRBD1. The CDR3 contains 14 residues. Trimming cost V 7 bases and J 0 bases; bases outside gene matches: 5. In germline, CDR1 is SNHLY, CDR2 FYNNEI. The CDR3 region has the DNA TGTGCCAGCACCGAGACAGGGATGAACACTGAAGCTTTCTTT. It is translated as CASTETGMNTEAFF.

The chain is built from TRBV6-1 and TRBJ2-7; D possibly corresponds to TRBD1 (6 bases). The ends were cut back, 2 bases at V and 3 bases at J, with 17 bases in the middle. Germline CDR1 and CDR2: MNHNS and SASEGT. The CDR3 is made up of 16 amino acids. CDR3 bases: TGTGCCAGCAGTGAATTTCACTGGGGGCGGATCTACGAGCAGTACTTC. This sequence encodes CASSEFHWGRIYEQYF.

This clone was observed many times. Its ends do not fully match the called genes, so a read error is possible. This chain's CDR3 is CASSQGSEVYF. The DNA of the CDR3 is TGTGCCAGCAGCCAAGGCTCGGAGGTTTACTTT. This rearrangement joins TRBV3-1 (or the pseudogene TRBV3-2) to TRBJ1-6; D call uncertain. Germline V gives CDR1 LGHDT, CDR2 YNNKEL (reference sequence). The CDR3 spans 11 residues.

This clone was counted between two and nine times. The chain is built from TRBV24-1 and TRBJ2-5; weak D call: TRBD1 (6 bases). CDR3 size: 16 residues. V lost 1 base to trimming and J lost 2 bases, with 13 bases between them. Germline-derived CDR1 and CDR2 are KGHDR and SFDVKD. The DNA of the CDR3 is TGTGCCACCAGTGATTTTTCGACAGGTTCACAAGAGACCCAGTACTTC. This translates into CATSDFSTGSQETQYF.

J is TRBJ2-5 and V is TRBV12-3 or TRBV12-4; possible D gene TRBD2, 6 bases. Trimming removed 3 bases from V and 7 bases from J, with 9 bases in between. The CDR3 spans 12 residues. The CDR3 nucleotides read TGTGCCAGCAGTTTGCGGGGTGGGACCCAGTACTTC. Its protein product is CASSLRGGTQYF.

DNA of the CDR3: TGTGCCAGCAGCTTCAGGGTTAGCAATCAGCCCCAGCATTTT. Encoded protein: CASSFRVSNQPQHF. The genes are TRBV11-3 and TRBJ1-5; possibly TRBD1 for D (5 bases). V lost 3 bases to trimming and J lost 0 bases, with 6 bases between them. This CDR3 has 14 residues. Germline loops: CDR1 SGHNT, CDR2 YENEEA.

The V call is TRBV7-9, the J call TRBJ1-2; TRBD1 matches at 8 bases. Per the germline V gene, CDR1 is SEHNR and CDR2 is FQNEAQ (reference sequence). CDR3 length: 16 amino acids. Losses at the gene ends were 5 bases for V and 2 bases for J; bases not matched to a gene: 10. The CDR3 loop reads CASSPDRVIGNYGYTF. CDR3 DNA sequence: TGTGCCAGCAGCCCGGACAGGGTAATAGGGAACTATGGCTACACCTTC.

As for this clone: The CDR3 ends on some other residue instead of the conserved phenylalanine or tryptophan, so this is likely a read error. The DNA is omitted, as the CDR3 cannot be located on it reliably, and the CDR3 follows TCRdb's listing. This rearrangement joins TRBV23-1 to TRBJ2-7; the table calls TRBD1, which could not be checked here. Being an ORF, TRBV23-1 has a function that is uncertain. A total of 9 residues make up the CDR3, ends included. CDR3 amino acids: CASRRQGGI.